The clone carrying this T cell receptor beta chain was counted a single time. As originally analysed: Reference gene primer amplification gave nucleated cell count estimates. Data came from immunoSEQ multiplex PCR; TCRdb stores just in-frame clones and leaves some out. The DNA gave D and trimming, while V, J and clone size come from that table. The sample lists hundreds of thousands of clones, 75% to 90% seen once, with roughly 1.1% in the top ten. The data derive from a study of blood T cell repertoires in COVID-19. This study enrolled people aged about 18 to 95 from approximately 25 US geographic areas. Cohort 3 donors were reported recovered after two negative PCRs, clearance, or symptom resolution. Sequencing used PBMCs or T cells enriched from blood (not recorded which). The TCR originated in a man aged 25 to 45 who had recovered from COVID-19.

The CDR3 region has the DNA TGTGCCTGGAGACTAGCGGGAGTTACGCAGTATTTT. It encodes CAWRLAGVTQYF. The chain carries TRBV30 and TRBJ2-3; TRBD2 agrees at 11 bases. CDR1 and CDR2 from the germline V gene are GTSNPN and SVGIG (reference sequence). The CDR3 extends over 12 amino acids. The V and J ends lost 3 bases and 8 bases, in that order; junction bases with no gene match: 1.